Presented here are 18 T cell receptor beta chains from one specimen sequenced in a study of chemoradiotherapy in HPV16-positive cancers. Clones were read by immunoSEQ multiplex PCR, and TCRdb kept only the in-frame ones, dropping some. This table holds just over 8,500 clones, around two thirds found once. This material was acquired from a patient who underwent chemoradiotherapy. The receptors were sampled from a human donor with HPV-associated anogenital cancer.

This clone was counted a few times. This chain connects TRBV28 to TRBJ1-2, with unresolved D. The length of the CDR3 is 12 residues. Germline lookup yields CDR1 MDHEN and CDR2 SYDVKM. V lost 3 bases, J lost 7 bases, and 9 bases lay in between. Here the CDR3 DNA reads TGTGCCAGCAGTTTCGGAGGGCTTGGCTACACCTTC. It translates to CASSFGGLGYTF.

The gene calls are TRBV6-1 and TRBJ2-5; D is tentatively TRBD1 or TRBD2 (5 bases each). The end of the DNA is better explained by TRBJ2-7, so the J call may be wrong. Germline V lookup: CDR1 MNHNS, CDR2 SASEGT. The CDR3 has 16 amino acids. CDR3 region: CASSAGARGFSYEQYF. The CDR3 DNA sequence: TGTGCCAGCAGTGCTGGCGCGAGGGGATTTTCCTACGAGCAGTACTTC.

This clone was seen more than once but under ten times. The CDR3 nucleotides read TGTGCCTGGAGTGATGGTGGGGGCAATCAGCCCCAGCATTTT. It translates to CAWSDGGGNQPQHF. V gene TRBV30 combines with J gene TRBJ1-5; D is unresolved. CDR1 and CDR2 (germline): GTSNPN, SVGIG (reference sequence). Trimming shortened V by 1 base and J by 2 bases, and 9 bases separated the two germline ends. CDR3 length: 14 amino acids.

The rearrangement uses TRBV29-1 and TRBJ2-5; possible D gene TRBD1, 6 bases. There are 12 residues in the CDR3. V dropped 7 bases and J dropped 5 bases, with 14 bases sitting between them. CDR1 is SQVTM, CDR2 ANQGSEA, per germline. The CDR3 region is CSAQTGEETQYF. The CDR3 nucleotides read TGCAGCGCCCAGACAGGAGAGGAGACCCAGTACTTC. The complete variable domain, with remaining parts taken from reference TRBV29-1 and TRBJ2-5, reads SAVISQKPSRDICQRGTSLTIQCQVDSQVTMMFWYRQQPGQSLTLIATANQGSEATYESGFVIDKFPISRPNLTFSTLTVSNMSPEDSSIYLCSAQTGEETQYFGPGTRLLVL.

The rearrangement links TRBV4-1 to TRBJ1-1, with D possibly TRBD1 on 5 matching bases. Germline V CDR1 and CDR2: MGHRA, YSYEKL. V lost 0 bases and J 2 bases, leaving 7 bases between the germline ends. This CDR3 region has 14 residues. The CDR3 sequence is CASSQDWGNTEAFF. DNA for the CDR3: TGCGCCAGCAGCCAAGATTGGGGCAACACTGAAGCTTTCTTT.

The CDR3 DNA reads as TGTGCCAGCAGTTTGGAGACTAGCGGGAGGGATACGCAGTATTTT. It is translated as CASSLETSGRDTQYF. The V and J genes are TRBV28 and TRBJ2-3; 13 bases match TRBD2. J lost 6 bases, V lost 3 bases, and 3 bases had no gene match. The CDR3 covers 15 residues. In germline, CDR1 is MDHEN, CDR2 SYDVKM.

The rearrangement joins TRBV5-6 to TRBJ2-7; D may be TRBD2 (6 bases). The CDR3 contains 16 residues. Germline V gene lookup returns CDR1 SGHDT and CDR2 YYEEEE. Trimming left V 4 bases short and J 2 bases short, with 19 bases between. The CDR3 DNA reads as TGTGCCAGCAGCACAACCGGGATCGGAGGGACCTACGAGCAGTACTTC. Its translation is CASSTTGIGGTYEQYF.

The chain couples TRBV19 to TRBJ2-7, with 10 bases identical to TRBD2. Germline V gene lookup returns CDR1 LNHDA and CDR2 SQIVND (reference sequence). Unmatched junction bases numbered 2, after V lost 3 bases and J lost 0 bases. The CDR3 extends over 15 amino acids. CDR3 sequence reads: CASSISSGSSYEQYF. In nucleotides, the CDR3 is TGTGCCAGTAGTATCTCTAGCGGGAGCTCCTACGAGCAGTACTTC.

The J gene is TRBJ2-5, the V gene TRBV13; 11 nucleotides agree with TRBD2. V was clipped by 5 bases and J by 5 bases; unmatched bases: 13. The CDR3 sequence is 17 residues long. Germline V gene sequence: CDR1 PRHDT, CDR2 FYEKMQ (reference sequence). CDR3: CASSRGYSGRAMETQYF. CDR3 nucleotide sequence: TGTGCCAGCAGCCGCGGGTATAGCGGGAGGGCCATGGAGACCCAGTACTTC.

CDR3 in DNA: TGTGCCAGCTCACCGCCTACCACAGACAATGAGCAGTTCTTC. This gives the protein CASSPPTTDNEQFF. This chain joins TRBV18 and TRBJ2-1; D uncertain. Germline lookup yields CDR1 KGHSH and CDR2 LQKENI. The CDR3 has 14 amino acids. V shed 3 bases and J shed 5 bases, with 11 bases lying between them.

In its sample, this clone was seen a few times. The chain combines TRBV30 with TRBJ1-2; 8 positions match TRBD1. J lost 8 bases, V lost 4 bases, and 18 bases had no gene match. The CDR3 totals 16 residues. CDR1 and CDR2 (germline): GTSNPN, SVGIG (reference sequence). The CDR3 sequence is CAWTHRGKDRVRGYTF. CDR3 DNA: TGTGCCTGGACCCACCGCGGGAAGGACAGGGTGCGCGGCTACACCTTC.

The chain combines TRBV5-1 with TRBJ2-3; 8 positions match TRBD2. V trimming: 2 bases; J trimming: 6 bases; junction bases outside the gene matches: 8. Germline CDR1 reads SGHRS; CDR2 reads YFSETQ. This CDR3 is 15 amino acids long. For the CDR3, the DNA is TGCGCCAGCAGCTTTCTAGCGGGTGGGTCGGATACGCAGTATTTT. This translates into CASSFLAGGSDTQYF.

The rearrangement links TRBV9 to TRBJ1-1; 8 positions agree with TRBD1. There are 16 residues in the CDR3. Germline V CDR1 and CDR2: SGDLS, YYNGEE. Losses at the gene ends were 1 base for V and 1 base for J; bases not matched to a gene: 6. CDR3 DNA: TGTGCCAGCAGCGTAACGTCCGGACAGGGGAACACTGAAGCTTTCTTT. Its translation: CASSVTSGQGNTEAFF.

The chain recombines TRBV7-9 with TRBJ2-1, with D tentatively TRBD2 (5 bases). CDR1 and CDR2 from the germline V gene are SEHNR and FQNEAQ (reference sequence). V was clipped by 2 bases and J by 5 bases, with 7 bases between them. This CDR3 has 13 amino acids. The CDR3 nucleotides are TGTGCCAGCAGCTTATGGGAGAACAATGAGCAGTTCTTC. It codes for CASSLWENNEQFF.

The chain recombines TRBV29-1 with TRBJ2-3; D is uncertain. Germline V CDR1 and CDR2: SQVTM, ANQGSEA. The CDR3 is 14 amino acids. Trimming took off 4 bases at V and 0 bases at J, with 11 bases between the two ends. The CDR3 loop is CSVGLTVSTDTQYF. The CDR3, as DNA: TGCAGCGTTGGTTTGACGGTTAGCACAGATACGCAGTATTTT.

The V and J genes are TRBV7-3 and TRBJ2-7, with 7 nucleotides matching TRBD2. From germline, CDR1 is SGHTA and CDR2 FQGTGA. The CDR3 length is 13 residues. With 5 bases clipped from V and 7 bases from J, the junction kept 8 bases outside the gene matches. CDR3 loop: CASSVSGTGEQYF. The CDR3 DNA is TGTGCCAGCAGCGTCAGCGGGACGGGGGAGCAGTACTTC. Using reference TRBV7-3 and TRBJ2-7 for the parts outside the CDR3, the full variable domain is GAGVSQTPSNKVTEKGKYVELRCDPISGHTALYWYRQSLGQGPEFLIYFQGTGAADDSGLPNDRFFAVRPEGSVSTLKIQRTERGDSAVYLCASSVSGTGEQYFGPGTRLTVT.

This chain links TRBV6-6 with TRBJ2-7, with 7 bases matching TRBD2. The germline V gene has CDR1 MNHNY and CDR2 SVGAGI (reference sequence). This CDR3 has 16 residues. Unmatched junction bases numbered 16, after V lost 7 bases and J lost 4 bases. CDR3 region: CASTAGLSGQQYEQYF. In DNA, the CDR3 is TGTGCCAGCACGGCAGGGCTTAGCGGGCAACAATACGAGCAGTACTTC.

The table lists this clone with a count of one. The genes are TRBV28 and TRBJ2-3; no clear D gene. This CDR3 contains 11 residues. V shed 4 bases and J shed 6 bases, with 5 bases lying between them. CDR1 is MDHEN and CDR2 is SYDVKM in the germline V gene. The CDR3 reads CASSWVDTQYF. The CDR3 nucleotides are TGTGCCAGCAGTTGGGTGGATACGCAGTATTTT.